The next 25 T cell receptor beta chains were all read from a single sample in a study of neurological immune-mediated disorders. TCRdb independently ran MiXCR on the 5' RACE reads; one entry per CDR3 protein. This sample carries around 68,000 distinct CDR3 sequences, more than 3.5% of them seen once, and the ten largest clones take under 3%. What was sequenced was PBMCs. The receptors shown here come from a man aged 50-59 years with multiple sclerosis.

This clonotype showed up many times. The limits of the CDR3 on the DNA are not certain, so only TCRdb's listed CDR3 is given. The chain links TRBV5-5 to TRBJ1-5; the D call of TRBD1 is as the table states it, not checked on the DNA. The CDR3 extends over 15 residues, inclusive of both ends. CDR1 is SGHKS and CDR2 is YYEKEE in the germline V gene (reference sequence). The CDR3 protein is CASSVGQGSNQPQNF.

This clonotype occurred many times. The chain carries TRBV5-1 and TRBJ2-5; TRBD2 matches at 8 bases. This CDR3 contains 14 residues. Germline assignment: CDR1 SGHRS and CDR2 YFSETQ. V shed 2 bases and J 5 bases; nucleotides not matched to a gene: 5. CDR3 nucleotides: TGCGCCAGCAGCTTCGGGACTAGTATGGAGACCCAGTACTTC. Protein sequence: CASSFGTSMETQYF.

With regard to this clonotype: Just one base apart from a much larger clone, this may be a read error. The DNA of the CDR3 is TGCAGCGCCAGCGGGACATGGGTTCGAGATACGCAGTATTTT. This gives the protein CSASGTWVRDTQYF. V is TRBV29-1 and J is TRBJ2-3, with D maybe TRBD2 (7 bases). Germline assignment: CDR1 SQVTM and CDR2 ANQGSEA. The CDR3 sequence is 14 residues long. Trimming removed 7 bases from V and 5 bases from J, with 19 bases in between.

This clonotype was counted at least ten times. The chain carries TRBV7-8 and TRBJ2-5; tentatively, D is TRBD1 (6 bases). Trimming took 4 bases from V and 1 from J, leaving 10 bases between them. CDR1 and CDR2 from the germline V gene are SGHVS and FQNEAQ. The CDR3 has 14 residues. The CDR3 region has the DNA TGTGCCAGCAGCTCTGGACAGTTCCAAGAGACCCAGTACTTC. This codes for CASSSGQFQETQYF.

The sample holds many counts of this clonotype. The genes are TRBV4-1 and TRBJ1-2, with 8 positions matching TRBD1. The CDR3 is 16 amino acids. Per the germline V gene, CDR1 is MGHRA and CDR2 is YSYEKL. V dropped 0 bases and J dropped 1; count of bases not matched to a gene: 4. In DNA form, the CDR3 reads TGCGCCAGCAGCCAAGAGACAGGGGCCAATAACTATGGCTACACCTTC. The encoded protein is CASSQETGANNYGYTF.

There are many counts of this clonotype. This chain links TRBV5-5 with TRBJ2-3; unclear D gene. Germline loops: CDR1 SGHKS, CDR2 YYEKEE (reference sequence). CDR3 length equals 17 residues. The V gene lost 0 bases and the J gene lost 0 bases, with 14 bases spanning the gap. CDR3 sequence: CASSLDFLPPSTDTQYF. The CDR3 coding sequence is TGTGCCAGCAGCTTGGACTTTCTCCCTCCTAGCACAGATACGCAGTATTTT. Full variable domain (rest looked up from reference TRBV5-5 and TRBJ2-3): DAGVTQSPTHLIKTRGQQVTLRCSPISGHKSVSWYQQVLGQGPQFIFQYYEKEERGRGNFPDRFSARQFPNYSSELNVNALLLGDSALYLCASSLDFLPPSTDTQYFGPGTRLTVL.

In this sample, this clonotype turned up many times. The CDR3 reads CASSVELSPVTDTQYF. For the CDR3, the DNA is TGTGCCAGCAGCGTAGAACTTTCCCCCGTCACAGATACGCAGTATTTT. J is TRBJ2-3 and V is TRBV9; D is uncertain. This CDR3 contains 16 residues. V was shortened by 0 bases and J by 2 bases, with 13 bases between the two germline ends. Germline V gene data show CDR1 as SGDLS and CDR2 as YYNGEE.

This clonotype was counted ten times or more. The rearrangement joins TRBV15 to TRBJ2-2; 9 bases agree with TRBD2. Losses at the gene ends were 8 bases for V and 1 base for J; bases not matched to a gene: 2. CDR3 length: 14 residues. Per germline, CDR1 LNHNV and CDR2 YYDKDF (reference sequence). This CDR3 is CATGSGGNTGELFF. The DNA of the CDR3 is TGTGCCACCGGTAGCGGGGGGAACACCGGGGAGCTGTTTTTT.

There are many counts of this clonotype. The chain has TRBV6-5 and TRBJ1-1, with TRBD1 as a possible D gene (5 bases). Germline CDR1 and CDR2: MNHEY and SVGAGI. V lost 7 bases and J 5 bases, leaving 20 bases between the germline ends. CDR3 size: 15 residues. This CDR3 is CASTKSQGLRTEAFF. The CDR3 DNA sequence: TGTGCCAGCACCAAAAGTCAGGGTTTGAGGACTGAAGCTTTCTTT.

At least ten counts were recorded for this clonotype. The chain recombines TRBV7-2 with TRBJ2-6; D perhaps matches TRBD1 (6 bases). Germline lookup yields CDR1 SGHTA and CDR2 FQGNSA. The germline V and J ends were trimmed by 5 bases and 0 bases, with 8 bases remaining between them. The CDR3 is made up of 15 amino acids. Here the CDR3 reads CASSPTGSGANVLTF. In DNA form, the CDR3 reads TGTGCCAGCAGCCCGACAGGCTCTGGGGCCAACGTCCTGACTTTC.

In this sample, this clonotype turned up many times. The J gene is TRBJ2-7, the V gene TRBV5-1; D is ambiguous. Germline-derived CDR1 and CDR2 are SGHRS and YFSETQ. V was pared by 2 bases and J by 7 bases, with 16 bases between. The CDR3 is 14 residues long. CDR3 bases: TGCGCCAGCAGCTTACGGGTCAGCCCCTTGGAGCAGTACTTC. This sequence encodes CASSLRVSPLEQYF.

This clonotype was seen many times. The chain employs TRBV5-1 and TRBJ2-4, with D perhaps matching TRBD1 (6 bases). Trimming took off 0 bases at V and 8 bases at J, with 12 bases between the two ends. The germline gives CDR1 SGHRS, CDR2 YFSETQ. This CDR3 region has 14 residues. This CDR3 is CASSLDRARYIQYF. Written as DNA, the CDR3 is TGCGCCAGCAGCTTGGACAGGGCGAGGTACATTCAGTACTTC.

Many counts were recorded for this clonotype. The V and J genes are TRBV28 and TRBJ1-2, with D hard to call. With 6 bases removed from V and 4 bases from J, the gap between germline ends came to 15 bases. CDR1 is MDHEN and CDR2 is SYDVKM in the germline V gene. The CDR3 covers 14 residues. The CDR3, as DNA: TGTGCCAGCAGCCCCCCGCACAGTACCTATGGCTACACCTTC. Translated: CASSPPHSTYGYTF.

The V and J genes are TRBV4-3 and TRBJ2-7; 11 nucleotides align to TRBD1. Germline lookup yields CDR1 LGHNA and CDR2 YSLEER. V trimming: 5 bases; J trimming: 7 bases; junction bases outside the gene matches: 7. The CDR3 loop spans 14 amino acids. CDR3 nucleotides: TGCGCCAGCAGCTCCGGACAGGGGGCGTGGGAGCAGTACTTC. Its translation: CASSSGQGAWEQYF.

This chain joins TRBV4-1 and TRBJ2-7; 7 bases map to TRBD1. The CDR3 has 15 amino acids. The V gene end was trimmed by 1 base and the J gene end by 1 base; junction bases not matched to a gene: 4. The V gene's germline CDR1 is MGHRA and CDR2 YSYEKL. The CDR3 bases are TGCGCCAGCAGCCAAGGGACAGGACGGTCCTACGAGCAGTACGTC. It translates to CASSQGTGRSYEQYV.

This clonotype appeared many times. The CDR3 region has the DNA TGTGCCAGCAGTTCCGGGACAGGGACGAGGAATAATGAAAAACTGTTTTTT. It yields the protein CASSSGTGTRNNEKLFF. The rearrangement links TRBV7-9 to TRBJ1-4; 9 nucleotides line up with TRBD1. The CDR3 loop spans 17 amino acids. The V gene's germline CDR1 is SEHNR and CDR2 FQNEAQ (reference sequence). With 6 bases clipped from V and 4 bases from J, the junction kept 12 bases outside the gene matches.

Worth noting for this clonotype: A much larger clone sits a single nucleotide away, making a read error possible. The rearrangement uses TRBV6-1 and TRBJ2-5, with D possibly TRBD1 on 6 matching bases. Germline CDR1 is MNHNS and CDR2 is SASEGT. Trimming pared 6 bases from V and 7 bases from J, leaving 18 bases between. The CDR3 totals 14 residues. CDR3 bases: TGTGCCAGCAGGACCCGGGACACCATCGGGACCCAGTACTTC. Its translation: CASRTRDTIGTQYF.

This clonotype was counted ten times or more. The chain joins TRBV20-1 to TRBJ1-3; 7 positions match TRBD1. This CDR3 is 14 amino acids long. The junction had 5 bases not matched to a gene; V was cut back by 6 bases and J by 0 bases. CDR1 and CDR2 (germline): DFQATT, SNEGSKA (reference sequence). The CDR3 loop reads CSATDRHSGNTIYF. The CDR3 DNA reads as TGCAGTGCCACGGACAGGCACTCTGGAAACACCATATATTTT.

The chain links TRBV6-5 to TRBJ1-1; D is ambiguous. Trimming cost V 1 base and J 0 bases, with 12 bases left between them. The CDR3 runs to 16 residues. Germline V gene lookup returns CDR1 MNHEY and CDR2 SVGAGI. The CDR3 protein is CASSYLGITMNTEAFF. In nucleotides, the CDR3 is TGTGCCAGCAGTTACTTGGGAATCACCATGAACACTGAAGCTTTCTTT.

The chain's CDR3 is CSVDAVRQETQYF. The CDR3 DNA reads as TGCAGCGTTGACGCGGTGCGCCAAGAGACCCAGTACTTC. This chain joins TRBV29-1 and TRBJ2-5; D uncertain. Germline CDR1 is SQVTM and CDR2 is ANQGSEA. There are 13 residues in the CDR3. Trimming removed 3 bases at V and 1 base at J, with 9 bases between. Together with reference TRBV29-1 and TRBJ2-5, the CDR3 gives the full variable domain: SAVISQKPSRDICQRGTSLTIQCQVDSQVTMMFWYRQQPGQSLTLIATANQGSEATYESGFVIDKFPISRPNLTFSTLTVSNMSPEDSSIYLCSVDAVRQETQYFGPGTRLLVL.

At least ten counts were recorded for this clonotype. The chain recombines TRBV27 with TRBJ2-5; TRBD1 agrees at 9 bases. CDR3 length equals 16 residues. V lost 2 bases and J lost 1; bases outside the gene matches: 5. Germline V gene lookup returns CDR1 MNHEY and CDR2 SMNVEV (reference sequence). The CDR3 DNA reads TGTGCCAGCAGTTTAATGGCGGGACAGGGCCAAGAGACCCAGTACTTC. This codes for CASSLMAGQGQETQYF.

This clonotype has a count of ten or more. The chain employs TRBV7-2 and TRBJ2-2; the D is unclear. Trimming stripped 2 bases from V and 2 bases from J, with 9 bases between. In germline, CDR1 is SGHTA, CDR2 FQGNSA. This CDR3 has 15 residues. Here the CDR3 reads CASSLQLYNTGELFF. DNA of the CDR3: TGTGCCAGCAGCTTACAGTTATACAACACCGGGGAGCTGTTTTTT.

The sample holds many counts of this clonotype. This chain links TRBV9 with TRBJ2-3, with 9 bases aligning to TRBD2. The length of the CDR3 is 17 residues. Germline V gene lookup returns CDR1 SGDLS and CDR2 YYNGEE. Trimming at V came to 0 bases and at J to 0 bases, leaving 5 bases not matched to a gene. The CDR3 nucleotides read TGTGCCAGCAGCGTAGATGCCGGACTAGCGAGCACAGATACGCAGTATTTT. Its translation: CASSVDAGLASTDTQYF.

This clonotype was picked up a small number of times. CDR3 sequence (DNA): TGTGCCAGCTCGGGGGGGCCCCCCGCCGGGGAGCTGTTTTTT. This codes for CASSGGPPAGELFF. The chain uses TRBV7-9 and TRBJ2-2; 8 nucleotides line up with TRBD2. Per the germline V gene, CDR1 is SEHNR and CDR2 is FQNEAQ (reference sequence). This CDR3 has 14 amino acids. Trimming took 8 bases from V and 6 from J; bases not matched to a gene: 8.

This clonotype was seen many times. The chain recombines TRBV6-2 or TRBV6-3 with TRBJ2-7, with 8 bases aligning to TRBD1. V dropped 5 bases and J dropped 6; count of bases not matched to a gene: 9. The CDR3 has 14 amino acids. Germline CDR1 is MNHEY and CDR2 is SVGEGT. CDR3 region: CASSPRTGTREQYF. The CDR3 nucleotides read TGTGCCAGCAGTCCACGGACAGGGACTCGCGAGCAGTACTTC.